A single sample gave rise to the 10 T cell receptor beta chains below, sequenced in a study of control samples from healthy donors and cancer patients. Libraries were prepared by immunoSEQ multiplex PCR; TCRdb keeps only in-frame clonotypes and omits some of them. The sample carries about 89,000 clones, roughly 86% recorded once. What was sequenced was blood. These receptors were taken from a man aged 25-45 years in good health.

The chain has TRBV29-1 and TRBJ2-2, with TRBD1 matching over 7 bases. The germline gives CDR1 SQVTM, CDR2 ANQGSEA. Losses at the gene ends were 4 bases for V and 3 bases for J; bases not matched to a gene: 8. The CDR3 is 15 residues long. The CDR3 nucleotides read TGCAGCGTTGCGCCCTCAGGGGGTTACACCGGGGAGCTGTTTTTT. It yields the protein CSVAPSGGYTGELFF.

The rearrangement joins TRBV19 to TRBJ2-5, with 8 bases fitting TRBD1. CDR1 is LNHDA and CDR2 is SQIVND in the germline V gene (reference sequence). The CDR3 runs 14 residues. The trim removed 5 bases at V and 4 bases at J, leaving 6 bases unmatched. The CDR3 nucleotides read TGTGCCAGTAGTCCTCCAGGGGGCGGAGAGACCCAGTACTTC. Its translation is CASSPPGGGETQYF.

The chain has TRBV12-3 or TRBV12-4 and TRBJ1-2; perhaps TRBD1 as D (5 bases). Trimming took 5 bases from V and 8 from J, leaving 9 bases between them. CDR3 length: 11 residues. CDR3 bases: TGTGCCAGCAGTCCCAGGGAAGGCTACACCTTC. Residues: CASSPREGYTF.

The genes are TRBV28 and TRBJ2-3; D perhaps matches TRBD1 (5 bases). This CDR3 is 12 amino acids long. V was shortened by 9 bases and J by 0 bases, with 7 bases between the two germline ends. Per the germline V gene, CDR1 is MDHEN and CDR2 is SYDVKM. The CDR3 nucleotides are TGTGCCAGTACAGGAAGCACAGATACGCAGTATTTT. It codes for CASTGSTDTQYF.

The chain is built from TRBV6-6 and TRBJ2-1, with a tentative D call TRBD2 (5 bases). This CDR3 spans 11 amino acids. Germline V gives CDR1 MNHNY, CDR2 SVGAGI (reference sequence). The ends were cut back, 7 bases at V and 5 bases at J, with 6 bases in the middle. The CDR3 protein is CASKEDNEQFF. As DNA, the CDR3 is TGTGCCAGCAAGGAGGACAATGAGCAGTTCTTC.

This clone was recorded only once. The junction differs from germline at one of its ends, possibly a read error. The gene calls are TRBV5-8 and TRBJ2-3; TRBD2 matches at 9 bases. CDR1 is SGHTS and CDR2 is YDEGEE in the germline V gene. This CDR3 contains 12 residues. CDR3 sequence (DNA): TGTGCCAGCAGCTGGCCGGGACTAGCTTTCCATTTT. Amino acids: CASSWPGLAFHF.

V gene TRBV5-1 combines with J gene TRBJ2-1; D is unclear. CDR3 size: 12 residues. Trimming took off 1 base at V and 8 bases at J, with 7 bases between the two ends. CDR1 is SGHRS, CDR2 YFSETQ, per germline. The CDR3: CASSLFGDEQFF. The CDR3 DNA reads as TGCGCCAGCAGCTTGTTCGGCGATGAGCAGTTCTTC.

V gene TRBV25-1 combines with J gene TRBJ2-1; the D is unclear. The CDR3 length is 12 residues. V dropped 4 bases and J dropped 3 bases, with 4 bases sitting between them. The V gene's germline CDR1 is MGHDK and CDR2 SYGVNS. CDR3 protein: CASSAYYNEQFF. For the CDR3, the DNA is TGTGCCAGCAGTGCCTACTACAATGAGCAGTTCTTC.

The chain recombines TRBV7-2 with TRBJ2-3; D remains ambiguous. Germline values: CDR1 SGHTA, CDR2 FQGNSA. The CDR3 extends over 12 amino acids. Deletions cut 2 bases from V and 6 bases from J, with 6 bases between. The CDR3 spells CASSLSLDTQYF. The CDR3 DNA sequence: TGTGCCAGCAGCTTATCCCTGGATACGCAGTATTTT.

For the CDR3, the DNA is TGCAGCGTTCGCGGGACTAGCGGGGAGATCCGGGGAGATACGCAGTATTTT. As protein: CSVRGTSGEIRGDTQYF. This rearrangement joins TRBV29-1 to TRBJ2-3, with TRBD2 identical over 13 bases. This CDR3 contains 17 residues. Germline V gene data show CDR1 as SQVTM and CDR2 as ANQGSEA. Trimming cost V 5 bases and J 5 bases; bases outside gene matches: 13.